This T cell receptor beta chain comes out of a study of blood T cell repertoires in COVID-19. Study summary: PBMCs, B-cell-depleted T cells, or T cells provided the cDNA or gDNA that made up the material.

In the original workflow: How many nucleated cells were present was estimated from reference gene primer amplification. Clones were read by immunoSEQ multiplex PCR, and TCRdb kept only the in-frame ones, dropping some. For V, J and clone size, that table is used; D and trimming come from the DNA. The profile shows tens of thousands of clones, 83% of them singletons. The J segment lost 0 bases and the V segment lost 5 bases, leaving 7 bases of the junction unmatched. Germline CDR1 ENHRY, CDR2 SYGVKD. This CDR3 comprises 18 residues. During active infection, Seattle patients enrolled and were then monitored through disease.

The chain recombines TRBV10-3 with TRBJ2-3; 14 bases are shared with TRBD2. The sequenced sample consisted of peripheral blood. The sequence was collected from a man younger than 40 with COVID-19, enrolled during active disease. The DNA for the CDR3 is TGTGCCATCAGTACCCCGGGACTAGCGGGAGCTAGCACAGATACGCAGTATTTT. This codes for CAISTPGLAGASTDTQYF.